These T cell receptor beta chains were read from a single sample in a study of T cell changes during pregnancy in multiple sclerosis. Method: immunoSEQ multiplex PCR; TCRdb's copy keeps in-frame clones and lacks some. The table includes approximately 48,000 clones, roughly 92% detected once. The sequences come from CD8+ T cells from peripheral blood mononuclear cells, collected before pregnancy. These receptors all come from a female donor with multiple sclerosis, enrolled in a pregnancy study. Both conserved end residues are part of each CDR3. The size of a clone is reported for some rows only, either as once, few or many, or as a class for expanded clones.

abundance,v_gene,CDR3aa
NA,TRBV6-5,CASSYAENTEAFF
NA,TRBV28,CASSAPGLMNTEAFF
NA,TRBV28,CASSFPGEDTEAFF
NA,TRBV19,CASSIGAGSNYGYTF
NA,TRBV4-1,CASSRGLSSTDTQYF
NA,TRBV18,CASSPGQGTEQYF
NA,TRBV4-1,CASSLGNHRGPGDTQYF
NA,TRBV6-4,CASSSSTENTEAFF
NA,TRBV28,CASSSPLTDLNQPQHF
NA,TRBV27,CASSPWRGTEAFF
NA,TRBV5-4,CASSPRTGEAFF
NA,TRBV6-5,CASRGSYLGGETQYF
few,TRBV7-7,CASSPSGTDTQYF
NA,TRBV7-9,CASSLALSYTEAFF
NA,TRBV6-1,CASSASGTSGYANTGELFF
NA,TRBV11-2,CASSLEPGVYEQYF
NA,TRBV7-2,CASSRELAGEGYEQYF
once,TRBV9,CASSGGLAGEVAGELFF
few,TRBV27,CASSLSAGWKGYTF
once,TRBV27,CASSQTLTNTEAFF
few,TRBV9,CASRGQGGETQYF
NA,TRBV19,CASSMSDRGNEAFF
NA,TRBV6-1,CASSGGEEGNEKLFF
NA,TRBV7-2,CASTNILAGSNTGELFF